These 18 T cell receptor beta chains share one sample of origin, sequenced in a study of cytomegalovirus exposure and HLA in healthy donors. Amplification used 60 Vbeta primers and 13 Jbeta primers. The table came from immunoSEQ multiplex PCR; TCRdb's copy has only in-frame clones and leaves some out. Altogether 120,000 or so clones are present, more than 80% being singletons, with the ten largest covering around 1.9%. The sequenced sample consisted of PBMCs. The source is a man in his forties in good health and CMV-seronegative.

CDR3 sequence: CASSVSLDEQFF. CDR3 in DNA: TGTGCCAGCAGCGTGAGTCTCGATGAGCAGTTCTTC. V usage is TRBV9 and J usage is TRBJ2-1; D is undetermined. Deletions cut 2 bases from V and 8 bases from J, with 8 bases between. Per the germline V gene, CDR1 is SGDLS and CDR2 is YYNGEE. The CDR3 spans 12 residues. Drawing the rest from reference TRBV9 and TRBJ2-1, the complete variable domain is DSGVTQTPKHLITATGQRVTLRCSPRSGDLSVYWYQQSLDQGLQFLIQYYNGEERAKGNILERFSAQQFPDLHSELNLSSLELGDSALYFCASSVSLDEQFFGPGTRLTVL.

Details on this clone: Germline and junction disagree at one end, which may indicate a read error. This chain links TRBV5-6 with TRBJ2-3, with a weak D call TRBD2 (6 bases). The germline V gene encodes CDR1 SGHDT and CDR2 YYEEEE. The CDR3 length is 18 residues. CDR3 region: CASSLPTLAGRNTYTQYF. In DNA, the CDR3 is TGTGCCAGCAGCTTGCCCACCTTGGCGGGGAGAAACACATATACGCAGTATTTT.

For the CDR3, the DNA is TGTGCCAGCAGCTTAGGAGGCCTAGCTGATTACGAGCAGTACTTC. This translates into CASSLGGLADYEQYF. This rearrangement joins TRBV11-3 to TRBJ2-7, with D perhaps matching TRBD2 (5 bases). Trimming shortened V by 1 base and J by 4 bases, and 14 bases separated the two germline ends. Germline lookup yields CDR1 SGHNT and CDR2 YENEEA. The CDR3 sequence is 15 residues long.

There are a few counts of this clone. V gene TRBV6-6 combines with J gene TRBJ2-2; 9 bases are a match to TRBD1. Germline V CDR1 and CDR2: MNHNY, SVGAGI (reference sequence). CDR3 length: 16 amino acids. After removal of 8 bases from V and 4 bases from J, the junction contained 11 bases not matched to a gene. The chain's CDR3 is CASPRRDRDATGELFF. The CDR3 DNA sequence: TGTGCCAGCCCCCGCCGGGACAGGGACGCCACCGGGGAGCTGTTTTTT.

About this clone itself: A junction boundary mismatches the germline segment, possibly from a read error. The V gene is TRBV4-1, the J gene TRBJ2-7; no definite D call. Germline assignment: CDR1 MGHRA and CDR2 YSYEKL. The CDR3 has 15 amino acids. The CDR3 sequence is CASSQDNHYSYGQYF. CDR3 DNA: TGCGCCAGCAGCCAAGATAATCACTACTCCTACGGGCAGTACTTC.

The CDR3: CASSPGLAGNNEQFF. The CDR3 DNA is TGTGCCAGCAGTCCTGGACTAGCGGGGAACAATGAGCAGTTCTTC. The V call is TRBV28, the J call TRBJ2-1; 12 bases line up with TRBD2. The germline V gene encodes CDR1 MDHEN and CDR2 SYDVKM. The ends lost 5 bases at V and 5 bases at J; junction bases unmatched: 4. There are 15 residues in the CDR3.

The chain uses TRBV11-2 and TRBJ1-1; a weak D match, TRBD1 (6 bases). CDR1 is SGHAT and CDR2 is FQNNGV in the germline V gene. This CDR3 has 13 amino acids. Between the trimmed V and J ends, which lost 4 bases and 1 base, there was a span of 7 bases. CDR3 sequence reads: CASSSGQNTEAFF. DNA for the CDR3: TGTGCCAGCAGCTCGGGACAGAACACTGAAGCTTTCTTT.

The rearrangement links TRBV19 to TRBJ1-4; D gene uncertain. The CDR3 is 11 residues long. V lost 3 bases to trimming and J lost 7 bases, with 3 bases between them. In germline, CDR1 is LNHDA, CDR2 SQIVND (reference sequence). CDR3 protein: CASSIREKLFF. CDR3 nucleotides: TGTGCCAGTAGTATCCGTGAAAAACTGTTTTTT. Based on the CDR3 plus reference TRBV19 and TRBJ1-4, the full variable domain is DGGITQSPKYLFRKEGQNVTLSCEQNLNHDAMYWYRQDPGQGLRLIYYSQIVNDFQKGDIAEGYSVSREKKESFPLTVTSAQKNPTAFYLCASSIREKLFFGSGTQLSVL.

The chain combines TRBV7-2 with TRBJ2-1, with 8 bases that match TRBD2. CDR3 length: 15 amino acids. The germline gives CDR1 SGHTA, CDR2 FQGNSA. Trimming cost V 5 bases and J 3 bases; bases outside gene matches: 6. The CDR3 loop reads CASSRPGLDYNEQFF. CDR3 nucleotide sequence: TGTGCCAGCAGCCGCCCGGGACTAGACTACAATGAGCAGTTCTTC.

The CDR3 nucleotides read TGTGCCATCAGTGAGTCCAACAGGGGGCCGGGGCAGCCCCAGCATTTT. This sequence encodes CAISESNRGPGQPQHF. This chain links TRBV10-3 with TRBJ1-5, with 9 bases fitting TRBD1. The CDR3 has 16 residues. After removal of 0 bases from V and 7 bases from J, the junction contained 7 bases not matched to a gene. The germline V gene has CDR1 ENHRY and CDR2 SYGVKD.

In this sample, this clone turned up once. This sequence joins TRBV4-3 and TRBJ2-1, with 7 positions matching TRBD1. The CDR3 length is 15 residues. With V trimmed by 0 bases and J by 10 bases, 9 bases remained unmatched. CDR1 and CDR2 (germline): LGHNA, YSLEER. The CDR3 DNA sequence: TGCGCCAGCAGCCAAGATGCCCAGGGGGTCTGGGAGCAGTTCTTC. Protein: CASSQDAQGVWEQFF.

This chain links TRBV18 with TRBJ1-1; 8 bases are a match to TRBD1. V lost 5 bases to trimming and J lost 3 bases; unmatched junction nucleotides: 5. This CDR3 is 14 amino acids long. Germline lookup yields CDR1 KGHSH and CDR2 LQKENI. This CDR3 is CASSTTGGDTEAFF. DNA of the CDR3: TGTGCCAGCTCAACAACAGGGGGAGACACTGAAGCTTTCTTT.

The CDR3 sequence: CASSEDRGHQETQYF. The DNA of the CDR3 is TGTGCCAGCAGTGAAGACAGGGGACACCAAGAGACCCAGTACTTC. The chain uses TRBV6-1 and TRBJ2-5; 7 bases fit TRBD1. V was pared by 1 base and J by 0 bases, with 2 bases of the junction left unmatched. Germline values: CDR1 MNHNS, CDR2 SASEGT. This CDR3 comprises 15 residues.

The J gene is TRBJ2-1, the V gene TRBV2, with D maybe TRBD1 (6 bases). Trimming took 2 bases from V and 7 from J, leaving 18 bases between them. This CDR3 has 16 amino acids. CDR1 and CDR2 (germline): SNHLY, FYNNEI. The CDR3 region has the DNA TGTGCCAGCAGTGAACTACTGGGGGCCTCCGGGAATGAGCAGTTCTTC. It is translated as CASSELLGASGNEQFF.

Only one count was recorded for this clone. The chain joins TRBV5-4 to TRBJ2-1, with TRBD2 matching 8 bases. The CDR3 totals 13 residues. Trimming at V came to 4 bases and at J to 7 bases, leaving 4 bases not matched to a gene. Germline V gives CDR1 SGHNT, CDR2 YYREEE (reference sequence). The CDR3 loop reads CASSGPGGNEQFF. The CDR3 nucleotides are TGTGCCAGCAGCGGGCCGGGGGGGAATGAGCAGTTCTTC.

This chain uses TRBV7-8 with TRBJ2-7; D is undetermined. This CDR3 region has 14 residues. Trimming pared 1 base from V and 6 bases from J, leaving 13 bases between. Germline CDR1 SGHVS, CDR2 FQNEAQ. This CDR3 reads CASSLDIGPSEQYF. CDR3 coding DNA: TGTGCCAGCAGCTTAGATATTGGCCCATCCGAGCAGTACTTC.

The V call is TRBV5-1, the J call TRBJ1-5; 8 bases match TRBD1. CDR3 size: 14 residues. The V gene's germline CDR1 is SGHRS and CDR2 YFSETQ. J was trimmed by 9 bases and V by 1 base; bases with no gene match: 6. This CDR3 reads CASSLQGAGRPQHF. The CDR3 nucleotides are TGCGCCAGCAGCTTGCAGGGGGCTGGTCGGCCCCAGCATTTT. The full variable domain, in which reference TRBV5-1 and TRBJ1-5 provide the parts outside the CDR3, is KAGVTQTPRYLIKTRGQQVTLSCSPISGHRSVSWYQQTPGQGLQFLFEYFSETQRNKGNFPGRFSGRQFSNSRSEMNVSTLELGDSALYLCASSLQGAGRPQHFGDGTRLSIL.

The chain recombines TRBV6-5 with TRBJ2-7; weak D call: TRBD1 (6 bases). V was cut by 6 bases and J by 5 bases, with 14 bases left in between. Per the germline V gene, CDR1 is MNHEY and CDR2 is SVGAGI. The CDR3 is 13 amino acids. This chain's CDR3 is CASSSNRVHEQYF. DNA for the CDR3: TGTGCCAGCAGCTCCAACAGGGTCCACGAGCAGTACTTC.